This T cell receptor (beta chain) was captured in a study of siplizumab effects on memory and regulatory T cells. Overall study results and limits: Greater diversity than memory cells seemed evident in naive T cells, which also appeared to be major alloresponse contributors. It was never confirmed that proliferating Tregs from siplizumab cultures were suppressive. Proliferating clones, CD4+ or CD8+, lacked an assignable naive or memory phenotype in roughly 75-95% of cases.

V lost 7 bases and J 0 bases, leaving 15 bases between the germline ends. From germline, CDR1 is LNHDA and CDR2 SQIVND (reference sequence). The CDR3 is made up of 15 amino acids. Notes on this clone: No antigen is known for it.

The method was immunoSEQ multiplex PCR; TCRdb's version includes in-frame clones alone and lacks a portion of them. The sample carries around 110,000 clones, around 94% recorded once. This rearrangement joins TRBV19 to TRBJ1-1; D gene ambiguous. The TCR sequence derives from a human donor in good health. The sample comprised non-Treg CD4+ T cells sorted from blood. CDR3 in amino acids: CASKYQWSMNTEAFF. Here the CDR3 DNA reads TGTGCCAGTAAGTATCAGTGGTCCATGAACACTGAAGCTTTCTTT.